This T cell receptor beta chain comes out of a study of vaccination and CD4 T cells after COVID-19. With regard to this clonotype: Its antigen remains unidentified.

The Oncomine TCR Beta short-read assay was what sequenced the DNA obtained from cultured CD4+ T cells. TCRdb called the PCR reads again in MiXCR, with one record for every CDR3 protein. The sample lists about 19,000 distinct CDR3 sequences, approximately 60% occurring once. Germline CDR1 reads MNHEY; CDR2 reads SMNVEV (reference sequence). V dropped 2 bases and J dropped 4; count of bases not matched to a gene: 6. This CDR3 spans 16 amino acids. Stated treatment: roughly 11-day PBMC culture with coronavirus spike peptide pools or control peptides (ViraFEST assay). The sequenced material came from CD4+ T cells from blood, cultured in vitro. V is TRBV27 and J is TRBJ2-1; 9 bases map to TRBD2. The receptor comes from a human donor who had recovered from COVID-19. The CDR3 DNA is TGTGCCAGCAGTTTAGCGGGAGGGCCGCGGTACAATGAGCAGTTCTTC. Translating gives CASSLAGGPRYNEQFF.